This T cell receptor beta chain was identified during a study of radiation and T cells in renal cell carcinoma. TCRdb's table, derived via immunoSEQ multiplex PCR, lists solely in-frame clones and lacks some. This table holds roughly 170,000 clones, 88% found once. Concerning this clone itself: Antigen: not known.

Findings and limits, study-wide: From baseline, blood top tumor clonotypes peaked at 2 weeks post-radiation.

Time point defined: blood 4 weeks post-SBRT, at nephrectomy. Specified treatment: 15 Gy SBRT to primary tumor, nephrectomy 4 weeks later. Nephrectomy followed 15 Gy stereotactic body radiation by 4 weeks. After SBRT, blood was collected at 2 and 4 weeks, plus baseline. Trimming shortened V by 2 bases and J by 6 bases, and 8 bases separated the two germline ends. Germline lookup yields CDR1 MNHNS and CDR2 SASEGT. The CDR3 has 13 residues. Here the sequenced sample was blood, taken from a patient whose treatment included radiotherapy and nephrectomy. The receptor comes from a woman aged 50 to 60 with renal cell carcinoma. The chain combines TRBV6-1 with TRBJ2-1; D is ambiguous. The CDR3: CASSEISLNEQFF. As DNA, the CDR3 is TGTGCCAGCAGTGAAATTTCGCTCAATGAGCAGTTCTTC.